What follows are 19 T cell receptor beta chains derived from one specimen sequenced in a study of T cells in tumors after PD-1 blockade (dated 2019 in TCRdb). This specimen's time point label, per the study, means: after anti-PD-1 therapy. Libraries came from the immunoSEQ multiplex PCR assay. The immuneACCESS repertoire file appears here via TCRdb, limited to in-frame rearrangements. These files lack a portion of the clones; in checked studies, under half of the deficit traces to unresolved V genes, and the cause of the others is not known. Recorded for this sample are 11,000 to 15,000 clones; approximately 73% of them occurred a single time. The ten largest make up over 25% of the sample. Sequences were derived from tumor tissue, sampled after anti-PD-1 treatment. The receptors come from a human donor with cutaneous squamous cell carcinoma.

This clone appeared once. The chain joins TRBV4-3 to TRBJ2-2, with D hard to call. In germline, CDR1 is LGHNA, CDR2 YSLEER. This CDR3 contains 15 residues. Trimming removed 0 bases at V and 1 base at J, with 6 bases between. The CDR3 nucleotides are TGCGCCAGCAGCCAAGATGCAGGGAACACCGGGGAGCTGTTTTTT. Its protein is CASSQDAGNTGELFF.

The sample holds a few counts of this clone. J is TRBJ2-1 and V is TRBV7-9; the D is unclear. Germline V CDR1 and CDR2: SEHNR, FQNEAQ (reference sequence). CDR3 length: 12 amino acids. Trimming removed 2 bases at V and 7 bases at J, with 6 bases between. DNA of the CDR3: TGTGCCAGCAGCTTACTTCGGAATGAGCAGTTCTTC. Its protein product is CASSLLRNEQFF. Variable domain in full (rest from reference TRBV7-9 and TRBJ2-1): DTGVSQNPRHKITKRGQNVTFRCDPISEHNRLYWYRQTLGQGPEFLTYFQNEAQLEKSRLLSDRFSAERPKGSFSTLEIQRTEQGDSAMYLCASSLLRNEQFFGPGTRLTVL.

The chain combines TRBV21-1 with TRBJ2-3; TRBD2 is taken as the D call from the table, unchecked against the DNA. TRBV21-1 is listed as a pseudogene. CDR3 size: 17 residues. The CDR3 DNA follows: TGTGCCAGCAGCAAGGGGGGACTTGCCACTAGCACAGATACGCAGTATTTT. Translated, it gives CASSKGGLATSTDTQYF.

The chain has TRBV12-3 or TRBV12-4 and TRBJ2-1, with D unresolved. The CDR3 runs to 13 residues. V was cut by 1 base and J by 8 bases, with 9 bases left in between. CDR3 sequence (DNA): TGTGCCAGCAGTTTAGATTGGAGCTATGAGCAGTTCTTC. This encodes CASSLDWSYEQFF.

This chain links TRBV2 with TRBJ1-5, with a tentative D call TRBD1 (6 bases). This CDR3 region has 13 residues. V lost 7 bases, J lost 5 bases, and 12 bases lay in between. Germline values: CDR1 SNHLY, CDR2 FYNNEI. CDR3 in amino acids: CASNPGVDQPQHF. CDR3 coding DNA: TGTGCCAGCAACCCAGGGGTTGATCAGCCCCAGCATTTT.

The V gene is TRBV18, the J gene TRBJ2-7; TRBD2 is a possible D gene (6 bases). Between the trimmed V and J ends, which lost 3 bases and 6 bases, there was a span of 12 bases. Germline V gene lookup returns CDR1 KGHSH and CDR2 LQKENI. This CDR3 spans 13 amino acids. The chain's CDR3 is CASSPGGAGEQYF. CDR3 DNA sequence: TGTGCCAGCTCACCGGGCGGGGCCGGCGAGCAGTACTTC. The entire variable domain, with the rest obtained from reference TRBV18 and TRBJ2-7, is as follows: NAGVMQNPRHLVRRRGQEARLRCSPMKGHSHVYWYRQLPEEGLKFMVYLQKENIIDESGMPKERFSAEFPKEGPSILRIQQVVRGDSAAYFCASSPGGAGEQYFGPGTRLTVT.

This sequence joins TRBV18 and TRBJ2-5; perhaps TRBD1 as D (5 bases). CDR3 length: 15 amino acids. Germline values: CDR1 KGHSH, CDR2 LQKENI. The V end lost 2 bases, the J end lost 5 bases, and 15 bases lay between the germline ends. CDR3 region: CASSPSKGSGETQYF. For the CDR3, the DNA is TGTGCCAGCTCACCATCTAAGGGGTCGGGTGAGACCCAGTACTTC.

Remarks on this clone: At the DNA level, this CDR3 is encoded by other sequences in the same sample as well. V and J are TRBV2 and TRBJ2-3; a weak D match, TRBD1 (6 bases). Trimming left V 3 bases short and J 0 bases short, with 10 bases between. The length of the CDR3 is 15 residues. CDR1 and CDR2 from the germline V gene are SNHLY and FYNNEI. The CDR3 region is CASSDDRWSTDTQYF. The CDR3 DNA is TGTGCCAGCAGTGATGACAGGTGGAGCACAGATACGCAGTATTTT.

A few counts support this clone. J is TRBJ2-5 and V is TRBV18; a weak D match, TRBD1 (5 bases). Germline lookup yields CDR1 KGHSH and CDR2 LQKENI. The ends were cut back, 6 bases at V and 2 bases at J, with 13 bases in the middle. This CDR3 contains 14 residues. CDR3 in DNA: TGTGCCAGCTCCCTGTCACCAGGGCAAGAGACCCAGTACTTC. Translated, it gives CASSLSPGQETQYF.

This clone was seen a few times. The rearrangement links TRBV18 to TRBJ2-7, with 8 bases aligning to TRBD1. CDR3 size: 18 residues. CDR1 and CDR2 (germline): KGHSH, LQKENI. With V trimmed by 3 bases and J by 0 bases, 13 bases remained unmatched. CDR3 sequence: CASSPVSTGTGTSYEQYF. CDR3 bases: TGTGCCAGCTCACCGGTATCTACCGGGACAGGAACCTCCTACGAGCAGTACTTC.

This CDR3 is CASSLGLAGSYEQYF. DNA for the CDR3: TGTGCCAGCAGCTTGGGACTAGCGGGTTCCTACGAGCAGTACTTC. The V gene is TRBV11-2, the J gene TRBJ2-7; 12 nucleotides align to TRBD2. The junction had 1 base not matched to a gene; V was cut back by 3 bases and J by 1 base. The germline V gene has CDR1 SGHAT and CDR2 FQNNGV. This CDR3 is built from 15 residues.

V and J are TRBV7-9 and TRBJ1-2; 7 nucleotides align to TRBD1. Germline V gene sequence: CDR1 SEHNR, CDR2 FQNEAQ (reference sequence). V was pared by 4 bases and J by 5 bases, with 13 bases of the junction left unmatched. There are 16 residues in the CDR3. The CDR3 is CASSSTDRHLGYGYTF. As DNA, the CDR3 is TGTGCCAGCAGCTCGACGGACAGGCACTTGGGGTATGGCTACACCTTC.

V and J are TRBV5-5 and TRBJ1-1; D might be TRBD1 (6 bases). V lost 0 bases and J 6 bases, leaving 12 bases between the germline ends. CDR1 and CDR2 (germline): SGHKS, YYEKEE (reference sequence). The CDR3 contains 14 residues. The CDR3 bases are TGTGCCAGCAGCTTGGCCCAGGGGACCTCTGAAGCTTTCTTT. Protein product: CASSLAQGTSEAFF.

In its sample, this clone was seen a few times. The J gene is TRBJ2-1, the V gene TRBV15; TRBD1 is a possible D gene (5 bases). The CDR3 sequence is 14 residues long. The germline V and J ends were trimmed by 3 bases and 0 bases, with 6 bases remaining between them. Germline V gene lookup returns CDR1 LNHNV and CDR2 YYDKDF (reference sequence). CDR3 in amino acids: CATSRDISYNEQFF. DNA for the CDR3: TGTGCCACCAGCAGGGACATCTCCTACAATGAGCAGTTCTTC.

This clone was seen once. CDR3 amino acids: CASSRAPGTSPDDTQYF. The CDR3 nucleotides are TGTGCCAGCAGTCGCGCCCCCGGGACTAGCCCCGATGATACGCAGTATTTT. The rearrangement uses TRBV6-6 and TRBJ2-3; 9 bases agree with TRBD2. Germline CDR1 is MNHNY and CDR2 is SVGAGI (reference sequence). The trim removed 5 bases at V and 6 bases at J, leaving 15 bases unmatched. The CDR3 spans 17 residues.

The rearrangement joins TRBV28 to TRBJ2-4; D remains ambiguous. The CDR3 totals 15 residues. Trimming left V 2 bases short and J 0 bases short, with 8 bases between. Germline V gene data show CDR1 as MDHEN and CDR2 as SYDVKM. The CDR3 here is CASSLGRLAKNIQYF. The CDR3 DNA is TGTGCCAGCAGTTTAGGGCGGCTAGCCAAAAACATTCAGTACTTC.

The chain is built from TRBV4-1 and TRBJ2-7; possible D gene TRBD1, 5 bases. The CDR3 consists of 12 residues. CDR1 MGHRA and CDR2 YSYEKL come from the germline V gene. Trimming stripped 5 bases from V and 5 bases from J, with 10 bases between. The CDR3 DNA is TGCGCCAGCAGCGGGGCCCCCAACGAGCAGTACTTC. Translating gives CASSGAPNEQYF.

The J gene is TRBJ2-3, the V gene TRBV10-3, with 8 bases identical to TRBD1. V lost 6 bases, J lost 1 base, and 3 bases stayed unmatched. CDR1 is ENHRY, CDR2 SYGVKD, per germline. This CDR3 region has 14 residues. CDR3 sequence reads: CAISGQGGTDTQYF. Written as DNA, the CDR3 is TGTGCCATCAGCGGACAGGGTGGCACAGATACGCAGTATTTT.

A single count supports this clone. This sequence joins TRBV28 and TRBJ2-7; D is possibly TRBD1 (5 bases). Trimming left V 6 bases short and J 7 bases short, with 16 bases between. Germline V gene lookup returns CDR1 MDHEN and CDR2 SYDVKM. The CDR3 spans 13 residues. CDR3 nucleotides: TGTGCCAGCAGGCCCACAGGTTCTGCAGAGCAGTACTTC. Its translation: CASRPTGSAEQYF.